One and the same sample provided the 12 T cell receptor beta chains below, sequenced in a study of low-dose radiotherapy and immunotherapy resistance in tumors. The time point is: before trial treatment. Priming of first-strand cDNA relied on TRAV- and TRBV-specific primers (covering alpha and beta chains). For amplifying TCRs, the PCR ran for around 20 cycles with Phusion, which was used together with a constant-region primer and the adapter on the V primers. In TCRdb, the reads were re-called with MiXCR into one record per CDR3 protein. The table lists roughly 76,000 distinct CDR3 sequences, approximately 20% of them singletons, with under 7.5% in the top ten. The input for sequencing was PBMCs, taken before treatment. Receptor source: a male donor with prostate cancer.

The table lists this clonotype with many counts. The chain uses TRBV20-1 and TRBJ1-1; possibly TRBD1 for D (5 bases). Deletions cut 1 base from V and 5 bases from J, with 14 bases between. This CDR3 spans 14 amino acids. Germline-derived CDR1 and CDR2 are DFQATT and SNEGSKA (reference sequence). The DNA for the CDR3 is TGCAGTGCTAGAGCCCGGCGGGGCTGGACTGAAGCTTTCTTT. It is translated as CSARARRGWTEAFF.

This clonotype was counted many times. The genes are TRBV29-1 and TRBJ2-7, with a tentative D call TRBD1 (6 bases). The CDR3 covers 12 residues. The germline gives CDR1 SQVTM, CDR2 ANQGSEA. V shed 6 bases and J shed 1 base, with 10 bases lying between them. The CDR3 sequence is CSVAGQSYEQYF. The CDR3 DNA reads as TGCAGCGTCGCTGGACAGTCCTACGAGCAGTACTTC.

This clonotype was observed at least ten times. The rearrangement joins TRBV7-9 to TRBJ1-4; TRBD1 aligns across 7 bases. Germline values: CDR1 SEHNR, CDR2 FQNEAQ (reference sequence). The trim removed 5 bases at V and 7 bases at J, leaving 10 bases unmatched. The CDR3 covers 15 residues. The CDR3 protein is CASSSRQGTVEKLFF. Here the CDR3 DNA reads TGTGCCAGCAGCAGCAGACAGGGTACTGTTGAAAAACTGTTTTTT.

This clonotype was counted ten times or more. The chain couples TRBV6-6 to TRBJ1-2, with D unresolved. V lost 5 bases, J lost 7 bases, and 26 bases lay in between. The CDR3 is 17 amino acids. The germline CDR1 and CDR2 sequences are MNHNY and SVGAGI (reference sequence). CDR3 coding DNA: TGTGCCAGCAGTACGCCCCGATTGAGACCTCAACGAGGTGGCTACACCTTC. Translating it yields CASSTPRLRPQRGGYTF.

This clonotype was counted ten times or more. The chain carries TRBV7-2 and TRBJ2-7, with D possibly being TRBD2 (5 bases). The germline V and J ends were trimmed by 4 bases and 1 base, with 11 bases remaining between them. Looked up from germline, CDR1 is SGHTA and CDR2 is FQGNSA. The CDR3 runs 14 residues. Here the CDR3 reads CASSSPGGSYEQYF. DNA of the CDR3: TGTGCCAGCAGCTCCCCCGGCGGGTCCTACGAGCAGTACTTC.

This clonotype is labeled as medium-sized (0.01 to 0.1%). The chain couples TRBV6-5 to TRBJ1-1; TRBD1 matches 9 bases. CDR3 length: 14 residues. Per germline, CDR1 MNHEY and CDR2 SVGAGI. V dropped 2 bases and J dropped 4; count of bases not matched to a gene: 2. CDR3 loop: CASSYTGGRTEAFF. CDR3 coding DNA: TGTGCCAGCAGTTACACAGGGGGCCGCACTGAAGCTTTCTTT.

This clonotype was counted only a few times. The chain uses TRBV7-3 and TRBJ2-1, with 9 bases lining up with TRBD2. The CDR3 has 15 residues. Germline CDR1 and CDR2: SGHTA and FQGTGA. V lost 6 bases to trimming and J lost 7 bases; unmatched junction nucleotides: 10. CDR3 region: CASRATSGLGNEQFF. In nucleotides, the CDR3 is TGTGCCAGCAGGGCGACTAGCGGATTAGGGAATGAGCAGTTCTTC.

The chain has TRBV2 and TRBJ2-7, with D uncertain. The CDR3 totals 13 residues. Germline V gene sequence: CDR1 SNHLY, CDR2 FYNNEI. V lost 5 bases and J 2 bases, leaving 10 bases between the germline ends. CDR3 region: CASSLTPTYEQYF. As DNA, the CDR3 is TGTGCCAGCAGTCTGACACCCACCTACGAGCAGTACTTC.

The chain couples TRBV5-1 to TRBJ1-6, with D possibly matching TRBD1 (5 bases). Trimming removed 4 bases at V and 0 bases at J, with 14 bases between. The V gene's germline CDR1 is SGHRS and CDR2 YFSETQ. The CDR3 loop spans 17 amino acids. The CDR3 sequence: CASSPTVLSSYNSPLHF. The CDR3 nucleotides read TGCGCCAGCAGCCCGACAGTCCTGAGCTCCTATAATTCACCCCTCCACTTT.

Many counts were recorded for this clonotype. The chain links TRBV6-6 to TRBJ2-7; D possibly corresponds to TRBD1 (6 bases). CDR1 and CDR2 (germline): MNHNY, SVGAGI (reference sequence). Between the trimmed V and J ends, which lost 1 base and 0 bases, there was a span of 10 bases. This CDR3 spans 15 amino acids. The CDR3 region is CASSYFGQYSYEQYF. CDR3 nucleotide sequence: TGTGCCAGCAGTTACTTCGGACAGTACTCCTACGAGCAGTACTTC.

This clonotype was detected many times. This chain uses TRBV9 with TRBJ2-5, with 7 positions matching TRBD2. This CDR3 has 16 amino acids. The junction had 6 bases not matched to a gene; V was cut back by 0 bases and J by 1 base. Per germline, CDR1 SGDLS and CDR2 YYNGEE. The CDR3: CASSVASGTTQETQYF. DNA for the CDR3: TGTGCCAGCAGCGTAGCGAGCGGGACGACCCAAGAGACCCAGTACTTC.

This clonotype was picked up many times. Written as DNA, the CDR3 is TGTGCCAGCAGCGCCGGGACGGTGAATGAAAAACTGTTTTTT. This translates into CASSAGTVNEKLFF. The V call is TRBV25-1, the J call TRBJ1-4, with D tentatively TRBD1 (5 bases). This CDR3 has 14 amino acids. V lost 6 bases and J lost 5, with 13 bases in between. Looked up from germline, CDR1 is MGHDK and CDR2 is SYGVNS.